This T cell receptor beta chain was captured in a study of T cells in tuberculosis. Study at large: This South African cohort compared adolescents with or without latent tuberculosis against adults with active tuberculosis.

This table comes from immunoSEQ multiplex PCR, and its TCRdb copy is limited to in-frame clones, with some not included. The data hold approximately 35,000 clones, with 95% to 96% observed a single time. Each clinical donor contributed on average roughly 100,000 T cells from unsorted cryopreserved PBMC. Concerning this clone: The antigen is not known.

The V gene's germline CDR1 is SGHTA and CDR2 FQGTGA. V dropped 5 bases and J dropped 10; count of bases not matched to a gene: 8. The CDR3 covers 13 residues. Whole-study findings and limits: GMM-specific TCRs were nearer to active tuberculosis alpha repertoires, suggesting expansion. Using the GMM-specific repertoire gave about 84% accuracy versus 60% to 70% with motifs.

V usage is TRBV7-3 and J usage is TRBJ2-3; the match to TRBD1 covers 8 bases. The sample was PBMCs. This receptor was obtained from a donor aged 10-29 years with latent tuberculosis or without tuberculosis infection. The CDR3 nucleotides are TGTGCCAGCAGCGCGGACAGGGACCCATCGCAGTATTTT. This sequence encodes CASSADRDPSQYF.